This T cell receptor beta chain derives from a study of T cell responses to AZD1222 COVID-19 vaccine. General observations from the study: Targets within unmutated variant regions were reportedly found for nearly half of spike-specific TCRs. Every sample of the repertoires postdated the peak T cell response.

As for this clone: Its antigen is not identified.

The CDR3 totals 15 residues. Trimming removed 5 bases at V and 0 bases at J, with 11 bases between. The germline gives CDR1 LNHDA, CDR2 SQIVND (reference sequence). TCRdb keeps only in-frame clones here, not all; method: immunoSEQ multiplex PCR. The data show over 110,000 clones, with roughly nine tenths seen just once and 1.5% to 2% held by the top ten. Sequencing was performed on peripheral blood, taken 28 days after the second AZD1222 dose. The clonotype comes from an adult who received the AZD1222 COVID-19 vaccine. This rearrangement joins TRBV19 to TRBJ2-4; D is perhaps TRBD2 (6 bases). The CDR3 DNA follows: TGTGCCAGTAGTTGGGGACTCCTAGCCAAAAACATTCAGTACTTC. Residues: CASSWGLLAKNIQYF.